This TCR beta chain derives from a study of CD8+CD57+ T cells in acquired aplastic anemia. Genomic DNA, serving as template, underwent TCR beta VDJ and CDR3 profiling. In TCRdb, the reads were re-called with MiXCR into one record per CDR3 protein. The sample yields around 150,000 distinct CDR3 sequences, just under 45% seen once. This TCR was recovered from a human donor in good health. The material sequenced was sorted CD4+, CD8+, or CD8+CD57+ T cells (not recorded which) from PBMCs.

CDR3: CAISVVSGANVLTF. The CDR3 DNA follows: TGTGCCATCAGTGTGGTGTCTGGGGCCAACGTCCTGACTTTC. The chain combines TRBV10-3 with TRBJ2-6, with no clear D. Trimming removed 4 bases at V and 1 base at J, with 5 bases between. Per the germline V gene, CDR1 is ENHRY and CDR2 is SYGVKD. This CDR3 is built from 14 residues.